A selection of T cell receptor beta chains follows, all from one sample in a study of cytomegalovirus exposure and HLA in healthy donors. Assay used: immunoSEQ multiplex PCR; TCRdb lists only in-frame clones, some missing. The repertoire holds some 180,000 clones, with about four fifths as singletons. Sequenced material: PBMCs. These receptors all stem from a woman between 18 and 29 years old in good health and CMV-seronegative. The CDR3 runs from the conserved cysteine through the conserved F or W. A D gene is named only where the DNA matches it firmly. The listing skips clone size in some rows; elsewhere it reads once, few, many or a size class.

abundance,d_gene,j_gene,v_gene,CDR3aa,CDR3nt
few,TRBD2,TRBJ2-1,TRBV11-3,CASSSGTSGGGNEQFF,TGTGCCAGCAGCTCCGGGACTAGCGGAGGAGGGAATGAGCAGTTCTTC
once,TRBD1,TRBJ1-2,TRBV9,CASSGGVGQGYGYTF,TGTGCCAGCAGCGGGGGGGTCGGACAGGGCTATGGCTACACCTTC
NA,NA,TRBJ2-5,TRBV7-2,CASSSGDRFVETQYF,TGTGCCAGCAGCTCGGGAGACCGATTCGTAGAGACCCAGTACTTC
few,TRBD2,TRBJ2-7,TRBV6-1,CASSKRDSSYEQYF,TGTGCCAGCAGTAAGCGGGACTCCTCCTACGAGCAGTACTTC
NA,TRBD1,TRBJ2-7,TRBV5-1,CASSLISGQGVDEQYF,TGCGCCAGCAGCCTGATCTCTGGACAGGGCGTCGACGAGCAGTACTTC
NA,NA,TRBJ2-1,TRBV5-1,CASSTRQLSYNEQFF,TGCGCCAGCAGCACAAGACAGCTCTCCTACAATGAGCAGTTCTTC
NA,TRBD1,TRBJ1-2,TRBV27,CASTSRTPTTGAFPDYGYTF,TGTGCCAGCACCTCTCGGACCCCAACGACAGGGGCCTTTCCCGACTATGGCTACACCTTC
NA,TRBD2,TRBJ2-1,TRBV19,CASSQLAVYNEQFF,TGTGCCAGTTCTCAACTAGCGGTTTACAATGAGCAGTTCTTC
NA,NA,TRBJ1-1,TRBV30,CAWSTVGPEAFF,TGTGCCTGGAGTACTGTGGGCCCTGAAGCTTTCTTT
NA,NA,TRBJ2-5,TRBV7-2,CASSSRGGKGETQYF,TGTGCCAGCAGCTCTAGAGGGGGAAAAGGGGAGACCCAGTACTTC
NA,NA,TRBJ1-1,TRBV6-5,CASSPGGGAEAFF,TGTGCCAGCAGCCCGGGGGGGGGCGCTGAAGCTTTCTTT